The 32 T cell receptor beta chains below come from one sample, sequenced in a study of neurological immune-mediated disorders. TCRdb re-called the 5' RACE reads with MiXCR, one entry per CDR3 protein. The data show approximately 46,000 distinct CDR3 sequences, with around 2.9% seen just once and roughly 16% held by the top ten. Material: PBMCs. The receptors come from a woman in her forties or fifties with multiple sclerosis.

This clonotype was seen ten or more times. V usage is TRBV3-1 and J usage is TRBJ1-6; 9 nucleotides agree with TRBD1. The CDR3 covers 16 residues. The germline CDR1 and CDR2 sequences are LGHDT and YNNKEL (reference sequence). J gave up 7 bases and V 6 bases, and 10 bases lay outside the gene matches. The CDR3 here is CASREMYRGRNSPLHF. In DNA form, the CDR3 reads TGTGCCAGCAGAGAAATGTACAGGGGGCGGAATTCACCCCTCCACTTT.

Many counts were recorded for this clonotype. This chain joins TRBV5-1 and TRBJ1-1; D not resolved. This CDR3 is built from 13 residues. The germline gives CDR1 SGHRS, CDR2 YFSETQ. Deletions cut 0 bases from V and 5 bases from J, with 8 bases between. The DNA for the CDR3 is TGCGCCAGCAGCTTGGAGTACGGAACTGAAGCTTTCTTT. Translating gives CASSLEYGTEAFF.

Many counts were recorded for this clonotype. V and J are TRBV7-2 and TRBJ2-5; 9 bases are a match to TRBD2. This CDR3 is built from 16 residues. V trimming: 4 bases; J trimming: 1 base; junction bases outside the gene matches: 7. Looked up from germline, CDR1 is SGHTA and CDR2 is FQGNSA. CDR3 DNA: TGTGCCAGCAGCTCGGGACTAGCAGCCTCCCAAGAGACCCAGTACTTC. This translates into CASSSGLAASQETQYF.

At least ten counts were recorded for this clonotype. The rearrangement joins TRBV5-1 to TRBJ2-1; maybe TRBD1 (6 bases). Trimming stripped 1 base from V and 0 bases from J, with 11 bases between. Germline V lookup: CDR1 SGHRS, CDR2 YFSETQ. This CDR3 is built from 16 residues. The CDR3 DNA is TGCGCCAGCAGCTTGTTGGGGGCCAGCTCCTACAATGAGCAGTTCTTC. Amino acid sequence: CASSLLGASSYNEQFF.

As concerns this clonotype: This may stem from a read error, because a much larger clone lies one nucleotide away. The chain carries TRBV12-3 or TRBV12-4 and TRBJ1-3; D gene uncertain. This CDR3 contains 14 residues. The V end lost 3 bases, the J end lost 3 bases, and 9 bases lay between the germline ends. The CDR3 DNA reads TGTGCCAGCAGTTTCGGAAAGAATGGAAACACCATATATTTT. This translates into CASSFGKNGNTIYF.

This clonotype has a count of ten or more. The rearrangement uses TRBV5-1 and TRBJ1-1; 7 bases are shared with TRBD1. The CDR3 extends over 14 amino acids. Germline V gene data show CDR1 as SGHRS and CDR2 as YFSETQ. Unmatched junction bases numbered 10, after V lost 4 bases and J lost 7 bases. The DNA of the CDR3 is TGCGCCAGCAGCCCCCGACCCGGGACAGATGAAGCTTTCTTT. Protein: CASSPRPGTDEAFF.

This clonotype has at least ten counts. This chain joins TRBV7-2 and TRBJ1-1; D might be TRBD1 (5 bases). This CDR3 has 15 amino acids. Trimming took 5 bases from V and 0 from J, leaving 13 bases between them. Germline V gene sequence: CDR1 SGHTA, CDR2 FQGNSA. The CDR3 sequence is CASSRRGGVNTEAFF. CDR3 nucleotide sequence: TGTGCCAGCAGCCGAAGGGGAGGAGTGAACACTGAAGCTTTCTTT.

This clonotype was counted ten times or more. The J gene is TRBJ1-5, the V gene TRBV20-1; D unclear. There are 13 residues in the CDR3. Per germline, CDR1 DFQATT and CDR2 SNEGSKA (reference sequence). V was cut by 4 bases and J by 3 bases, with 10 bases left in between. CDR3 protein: CSANFGINQPQHF. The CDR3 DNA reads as TGCAGTGCTAATTTTGGCATCAATCAGCCCCAGCATTTT.

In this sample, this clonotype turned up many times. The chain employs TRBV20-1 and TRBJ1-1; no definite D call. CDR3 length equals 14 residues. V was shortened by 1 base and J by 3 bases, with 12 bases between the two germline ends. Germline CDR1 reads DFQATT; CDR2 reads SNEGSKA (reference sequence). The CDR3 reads CSARGVVSYTEAFF. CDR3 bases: TGCAGTGCTAGAGGGGTGGTTAGTTACACTGAAGCTTTCTTT.

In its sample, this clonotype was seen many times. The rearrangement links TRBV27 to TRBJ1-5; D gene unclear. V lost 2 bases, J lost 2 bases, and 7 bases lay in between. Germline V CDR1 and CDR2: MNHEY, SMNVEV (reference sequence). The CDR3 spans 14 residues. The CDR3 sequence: CASSLVAGNQPQHF. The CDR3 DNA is TGTGCCAGCAGTTTAGTGGCGGGCAATCAGCCCCAGCATTTT.

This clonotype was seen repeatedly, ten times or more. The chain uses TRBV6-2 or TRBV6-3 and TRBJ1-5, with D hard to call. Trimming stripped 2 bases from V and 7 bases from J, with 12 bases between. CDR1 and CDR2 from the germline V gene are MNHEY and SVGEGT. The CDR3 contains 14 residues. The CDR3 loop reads CASSYGRLGQPQHF. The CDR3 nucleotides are TGTGCCAGCAGTTACGGAAGGTTAGGACAGCCCCAGCATTTT.

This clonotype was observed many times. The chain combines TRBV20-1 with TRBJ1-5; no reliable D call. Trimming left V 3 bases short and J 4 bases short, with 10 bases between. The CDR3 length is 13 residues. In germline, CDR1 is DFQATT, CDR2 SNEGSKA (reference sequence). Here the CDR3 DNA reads TGCAGTGCTAGGTCCGATCAAAATCAGCCCCAGCATTTT. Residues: CSARSDQNQPQHF.

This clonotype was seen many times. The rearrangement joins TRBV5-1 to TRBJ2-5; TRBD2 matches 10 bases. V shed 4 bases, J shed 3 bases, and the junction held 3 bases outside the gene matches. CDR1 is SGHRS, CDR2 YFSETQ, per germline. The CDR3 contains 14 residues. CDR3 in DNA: TGCGCCAGCAGCATAGCGGGAGGAGAAGAGACCCAGTACTTC. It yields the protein CASSIAGGEETQYF. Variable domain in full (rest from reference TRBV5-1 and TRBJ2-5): KAGVTQTPRYLIKTRGQQVTLSCSPISGHRSVSWYQQTPGQGLQFLFEYFSETQRNKGNFPGRFSGRQFSNSRSEMNVSTLELGDSALYLCASSIAGGEETQYFGPGTRLLVL.

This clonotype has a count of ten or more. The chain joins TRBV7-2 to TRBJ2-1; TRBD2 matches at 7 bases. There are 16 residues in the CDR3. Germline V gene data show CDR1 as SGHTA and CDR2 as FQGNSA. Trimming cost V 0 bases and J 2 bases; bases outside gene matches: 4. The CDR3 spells CASSLAFAGAYNEQFF. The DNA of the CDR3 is TGTGCCAGCAGCTTAGCTTTTGCGGGGGCCTACAATGAGCAGTTCTTC.

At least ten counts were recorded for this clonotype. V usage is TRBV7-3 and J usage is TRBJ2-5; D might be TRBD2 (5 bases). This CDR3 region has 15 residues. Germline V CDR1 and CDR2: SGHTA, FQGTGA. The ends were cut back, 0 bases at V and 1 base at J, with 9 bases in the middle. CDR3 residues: CASSLTGAAQETQYF. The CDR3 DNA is TGTGCCAGCAGCTTAACGGGAGCGGCCCAAGAGACCCAGTACTTC.

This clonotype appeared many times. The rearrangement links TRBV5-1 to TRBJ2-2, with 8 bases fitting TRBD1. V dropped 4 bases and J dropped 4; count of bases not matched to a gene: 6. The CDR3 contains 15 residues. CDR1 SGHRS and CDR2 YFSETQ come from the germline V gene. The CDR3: CASSPTTGGTGELFF. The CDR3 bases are TGCGCCAGCAGCCCGACAACAGGGGGCACCGGGGAGCTGTTTTTT.

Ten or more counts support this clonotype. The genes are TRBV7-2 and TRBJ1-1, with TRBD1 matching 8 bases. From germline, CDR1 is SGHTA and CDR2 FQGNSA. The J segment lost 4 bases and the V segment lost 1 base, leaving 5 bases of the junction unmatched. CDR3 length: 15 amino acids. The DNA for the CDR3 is TGTGCCAGCAGCTTAGTCAGTACAGGGGGCACTGAAGCTTTCTTT. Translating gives CASSLVSTGGTEAFF.

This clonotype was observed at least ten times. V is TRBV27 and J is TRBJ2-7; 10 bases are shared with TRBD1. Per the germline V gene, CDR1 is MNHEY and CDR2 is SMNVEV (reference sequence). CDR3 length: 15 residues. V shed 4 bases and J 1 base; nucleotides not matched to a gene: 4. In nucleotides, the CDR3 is TGTGCCAGCAGTTCAGGACAGGGGGGATCCTACGAGCAGTACTTC. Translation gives CASSSGQGGSYEQYF.

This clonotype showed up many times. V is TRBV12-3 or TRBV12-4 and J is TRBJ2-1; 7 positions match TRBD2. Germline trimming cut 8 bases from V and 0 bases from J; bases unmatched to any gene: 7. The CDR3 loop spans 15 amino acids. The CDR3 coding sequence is TGTGCCAGCGAAGACCGGGACTACTCCTACAATGAGCAGTTCTTC. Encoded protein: CASEDRDYSYNEQFF.

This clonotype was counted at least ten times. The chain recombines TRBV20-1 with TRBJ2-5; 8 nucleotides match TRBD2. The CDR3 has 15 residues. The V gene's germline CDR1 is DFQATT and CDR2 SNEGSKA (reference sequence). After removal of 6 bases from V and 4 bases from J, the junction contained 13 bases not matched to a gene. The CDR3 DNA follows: TGCAGTGCCCGGGAGACGGGAGGGCGGGGAGAGACCCAGTACTTC. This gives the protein CSARETGGRGETQYF.

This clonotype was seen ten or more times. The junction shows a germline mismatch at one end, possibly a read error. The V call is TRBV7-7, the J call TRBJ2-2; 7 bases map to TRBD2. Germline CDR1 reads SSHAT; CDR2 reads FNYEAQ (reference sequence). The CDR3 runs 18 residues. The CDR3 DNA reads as TGTGCTAGCAGCCCCTCGGAGATAGCGGGCGTAAACACCGGGGAGCTGTTTTTT. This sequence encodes CASSPSEIAGVNTGELFF.

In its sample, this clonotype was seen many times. The CDR3 bases are TGCAGTGCTAGAGGGGTAGGGATAGGAGATGGCTACACCTTC. Its protein is CSARGVGIGDGYTF. The genes are TRBV20-1 and TRBJ1-2; no definite D call. The CDR3 has 14 amino acids. Germline CDR1 is DFQATT and CDR2 is SNEGSKA (reference sequence). V was pared by 1 base and J by 6 bases, with 15 bases between.

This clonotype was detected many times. The CDR3 region has the DNA TGTGCCAGCGCCCGTGCAGGGATGAACTTCCCCAAAAACATTCAGTACTTC. Protein product: CASARAGMNFPKNIQYF. The chain links TRBV28 to TRBJ2-4; possible D gene TRBD1, 5 bases. Per germline, CDR1 MDHEN and CDR2 SYDVKM. The CDR3 sequence is 17 residues long. V was shortened by 8 bases and J by 2 bases, with 22 bases between the two germline ends.

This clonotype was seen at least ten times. The CDR3 here is CASSLVGSGPYSYEQYF. The CDR3 DNA sequence: TGCGCCAGCAGCTTGGTAGGTAGCGGCCCGTACTCCTACGAGCAGTACTTC. V is TRBV5-1 and J is TRBJ2-7; D is perhaps TRBD2 (6 bases). Per the germline V gene, CDR1 is SGHRS and CDR2 is YFSETQ. The CDR3 totals 17 residues. Trimming removed 0 bases at V and 0 bases at J, with 16 bases between.

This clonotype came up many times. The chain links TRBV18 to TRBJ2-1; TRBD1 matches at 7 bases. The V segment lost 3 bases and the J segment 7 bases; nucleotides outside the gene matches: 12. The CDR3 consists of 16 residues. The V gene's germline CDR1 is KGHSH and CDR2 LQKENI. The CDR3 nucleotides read TGTGCCAGCTCACCTAAATTTGACAGGGTTGGAAATGAGCAGTTCTTC. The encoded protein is CASSPKFDRVGNEQFF. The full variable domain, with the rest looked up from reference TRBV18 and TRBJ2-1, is NAGVMQNPRHLVRRRGQEARLRCSPMKGHSHVYWYRQLPEEGLKFMVYLQKENIIDESGMPKERFSAEFPKEGPSILRIQQVVRGDSAAYFCASSPKFDRVGNEQFFGPGTRLTVL.

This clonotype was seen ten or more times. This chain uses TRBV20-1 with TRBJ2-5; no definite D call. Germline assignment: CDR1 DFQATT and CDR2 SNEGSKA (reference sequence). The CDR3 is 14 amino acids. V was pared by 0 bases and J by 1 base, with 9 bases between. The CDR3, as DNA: TGCAGTGCTAGAGATCCCCCTGGCCAAGAGACCCAGTACTTC. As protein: CSARDPPGQETQYF.

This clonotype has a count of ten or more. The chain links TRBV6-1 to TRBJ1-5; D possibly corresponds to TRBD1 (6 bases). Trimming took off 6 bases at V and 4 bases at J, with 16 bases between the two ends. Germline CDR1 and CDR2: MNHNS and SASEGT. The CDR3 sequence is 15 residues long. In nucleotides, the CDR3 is TGTGCCAGCAGAGGGGGGACCTTATCAAATCAGCCCCAGCATTTT. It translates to CASRGGTLSNQPQHF.

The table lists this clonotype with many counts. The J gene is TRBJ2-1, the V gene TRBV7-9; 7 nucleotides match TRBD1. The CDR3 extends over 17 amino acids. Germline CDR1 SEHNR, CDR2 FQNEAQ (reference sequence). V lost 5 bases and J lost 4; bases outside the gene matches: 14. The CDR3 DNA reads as TGTGCCAGCAGCCCACAAACCGGGACAGTGAGATACAATGAGCAGTTCTTC. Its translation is CASSPQTGTVRYNEQFF.

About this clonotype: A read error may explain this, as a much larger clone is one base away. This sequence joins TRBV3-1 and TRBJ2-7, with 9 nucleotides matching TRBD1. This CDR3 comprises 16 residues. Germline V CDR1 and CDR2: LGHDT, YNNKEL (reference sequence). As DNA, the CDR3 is TGTGTCAGCAGCCAAACAACCGGGACAGGGAACTACGAGCAGTACTTC. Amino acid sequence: CVSSQTTGTGNYEQYF.

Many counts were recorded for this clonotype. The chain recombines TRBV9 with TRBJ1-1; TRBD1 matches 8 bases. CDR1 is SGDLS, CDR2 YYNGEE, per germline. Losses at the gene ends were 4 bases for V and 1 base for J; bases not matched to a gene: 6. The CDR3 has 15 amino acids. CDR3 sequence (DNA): TGTGCCAGCAGCACAGGGGGGCCGGAGAACACTGAAGCTTTCTTT. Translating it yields CASSTGGPENTEAFF.

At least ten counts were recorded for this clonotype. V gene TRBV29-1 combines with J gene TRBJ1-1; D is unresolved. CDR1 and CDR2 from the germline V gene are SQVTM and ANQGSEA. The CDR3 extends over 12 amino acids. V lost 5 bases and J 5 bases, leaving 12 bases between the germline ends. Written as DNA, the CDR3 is TGCAGCGTTCAGGACCGCGGGACTGAAGCTTTCTTT. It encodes CSVQDRGTEAFF.

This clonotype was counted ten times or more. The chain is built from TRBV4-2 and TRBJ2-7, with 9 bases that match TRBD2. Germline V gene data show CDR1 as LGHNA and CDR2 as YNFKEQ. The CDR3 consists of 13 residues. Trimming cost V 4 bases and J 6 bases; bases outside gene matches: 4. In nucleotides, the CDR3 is TGTGCCAGCAGCCCAAGCGGGAGGCGCGAGCAGTACTTC. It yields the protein CASSPSGRREQYF.